The 25 T cell receptor beta chains listed next were all sequenced from one sample in a study of blood T cell repertoires in COVID-19. Profiled with immunoSEQ multiplex PCR; TCRdb holds only in-frame clones, not every one. The repertoire includes 150,000 or so clones, about 80% of them detected once, and around 7% sits in the top ten. Sequences were obtained from peripheral blood. Every receptor here comes from a woman aged 40 to 50 with COVID-19, enrolled during active disease.

A single count supports this clone. The chain is built from TRBV4-1 and TRBJ2-5, with TRBD2 matching over 9 bases. CDR1 and CDR2 (germline): MGHRA, YSYEKL. Unmatched junction bases numbered 8, after V lost 1 base and J lost 5 bases. The CDR3 runs to 16 residues. CDR3 sequence: CASSQGGLATRETQYF. CDR3 DNA sequence: TGCGCCAGCAGCCAAGGGGGACTAGCTACAAGGGAGACCCAGTACTTC.

The V call is TRBV7-6, the J call TRBJ2-1, with D unresolved. The CDR3 has 15 residues. The germline CDR1 and CDR2 sequences are SGHVS and FNYEAQ. The V end lost 7 bases, the J end lost 6 bases, and 19 bases lay between the germline ends. The CDR3 spells CASTPQRFSFNEQFF. CDR3 coding DNA: TGTGCCAGCACTCCTCAACGGTTTAGCTTCAATGAGCAGTTCTTC. Full variable domain (rest looked up from reference TRBV7-6 and TRBJ2-1): GAGVSQSPRYKVTKRGQDVALRCDPISGHVSLYWYRQALGQGPEFLTYFNYEAQQDKSGLPNDRFSAERPEGSISTLTIQRTEQRDSAMYRCASTPQRFSFNEQFFGPGTRLTVL.

The chain couples TRBV14 to TRBJ2-3; 11 bases are shared with TRBD2. V shed 6 bases and J 4 bases; nucleotides not matched to a gene: 9. In germline, CDR1 is SGHDN, CDR2 FVKESK. There are 16 residues in the CDR3. This CDR3 is CASRGNLAGGPDTQYF. For the CDR3, the DNA is TGTGCCAGCAGAGGCAATCTAGCGGGAGGCCCAGATACGCAGTATTTT.

The chain is built from TRBV25-1 and TRBJ1-5; D is possibly TRBD1 (5 bases). The CDR3 consists of 14 residues. The V gene's germline CDR1 is MGHDK and CDR2 SYGVNS. With 2 bases removed from V and 5 bases from J, the gap between germline ends came to 10 bases. In DNA, the CDR3 is TGTGCCAGCAGTGAAGGGGGACTTTATCAGCCCCAGCATTTT. Translated, it gives CASSEGGLYQPQHF. The full variable domain, its missing parts supplied by reference TRBV25-1 and TRBJ1-5, is EADIYQTPRYLVIGTGKKITLECSQTMGHDKMYWYQQDPGMELHLIHYSYGVNSTEKGDLSSESTVSRIRTEHFPLTLESARPSHTSQYLCASSEGGLYQPQHFGDGTRLSIL.

The CDR3 DNA reads TGTGCCAGCAGCTTACCCGGTTTGAGACAGGGGTTAAATGGCTACACCTTC. Protein sequence: CASSLPGLRQGLNGYTF. The V and J genes are TRBV11-2 and TRBJ1-2; 8 bases fit TRBD1. Losses at the gene ends were 2 bases for V and 6 bases for J; bases not matched to a gene: 14. The CDR3 totals 17 residues. The germline CDR1 and CDR2 sequences are SGHAT and FQNNGV.

The J gene is TRBJ2-5, the V gene TRBV18, with D tentatively TRBD2 (6 bases). The CDR3 is 15 residues long. In germline, CDR1 is KGHSH, CDR2 LQKENI. V lost 6 bases to trimming and J lost 5 bases, with 19 bases between them. CDR3 loop: CASSPDAGMRETQYF. CDR3 sequence (DNA): TGTGCCAGCTCGCCCGACGCGGGAATGCGGGAGACCCAGTACTTC.

CDR3 sequence reads: CASSSVSGYNSPLHF. CDR3 nucleotide sequence: TGTGCCAGCAGCTCCGTCTCCGGCTATAATTCACCCCTCCACTTT. V gene TRBV5-5 combines with J gene TRBJ1-6; D is unresolved. From germline, CDR1 is SGHKS and CDR2 YYEKEE (reference sequence). V was pared by 3 bases and J by 3 bases, with 10 bases between. CDR3 length: 15 amino acids.

The chain recombines TRBV9 with TRBJ2-1; no reliable D call. The CDR3 sequence is 16 residues long. Trimming cost V 2 bases and J 4 bases, with 16 bases left between them. In germline, CDR1 is SGDLS, CDR2 YYNGEE. CDR3 sequence: CASSVGSTLLYNEQFF. CDR3 DNA: TGTGCCAGCAGCGTGGGCTCCACTCTCCTTTACAATGAGCAGTTCTTC.

V gene TRBV11-2 combines with J gene TRBJ2-3, with TRBD2 identical over 8 bases. Germline CDR1 and CDR2: SGHAT and FQNNGV. The CDR3 length is 14 residues. The CDR3 region has the DNA TGTGCTACACGGGGGGGACCTAGCACAGATACGCAGTATTTT. It specifies CATRGGPSTDTQYF.

This clone was seen a single time. The V and J genes are TRBV7-9 and TRBJ2-2; 8 bases are shared with TRBD2. The V gene's germline CDR1 is SEHNR and CDR2 FQNEAQ (reference sequence). CDR3 length equals 17 residues. Unmatched junction bases numbered 12, after V lost 3 bases and J lost 6 bases. CDR3 in amino acids: CASSFYGTRLWSGELFF. Here the CDR3 DNA reads TGTGCCAGCAGCTTTTACGGGACTAGACTCTGGTCCGGGGAGCTGTTTTTT.

The chain combines TRBV7-2 with TRBJ2-5; D unclear. The length of the CDR3 is 13 residues. The V gene's germline CDR1 is SGHTA and CDR2 FQGNSA. V was clipped by 6 bases and J by 3 bases, with 11 bases between them. Here the CDR3 DNA reads TGTGCCAGCAGAAAAAGTAGTGAAGAGACCCAGTACTTC. Its translation: CASRKSSEETQYF.

The chain uses TRBV4-1 and TRBJ1-1, with D tentatively TRBD1 (6 bases). This CDR3 has 15 amino acids. The V end lost 5 bases, the J end lost 1 base, and 14 bases lay between the germline ends. The germline V gene encodes CDR1 MGHRA and CDR2 YSYEKL. Here the CDR3 DNA reads TGCGCCAGCAGCACAACCGGGACACCGAACACTGAAGCTTTCTTT. Translated, it gives CASSTTGTPNTEAFF.

The V gene is TRBV6-6, the J gene TRBJ1-5; a possible D gene is TRBD1 (6 bases). Germline V gene sequence: CDR1 MNHNY, CDR2 SVGAGI (reference sequence). With 2 bases removed from V and 7 bases from J, the gap between germline ends came to 15 bases. There are 15 residues in the CDR3. The CDR3 sequence is CASSYDWGHRQPQHF. The CDR3 coding sequence is TGTGCCAGCAGTTACGATTGGGGACATAGACAGCCCCAGCATTTT.

This sequence joins TRBV20-1 and TRBJ2-1, with 9 bases fitting TRBD2. Germline V gives CDR1 DFQATT, CDR2 SNEGSKA (reference sequence). The CDR3 sequence is 11 residues long. The chain's CDR3 is CSGGRGNEQFF. Written as DNA, the CDR3 is TGCAGCGGCGGGAGGGGAAATGAGCAGTTCTTC.

This chain connects TRBV5-8 to TRBJ1-1; 8 bases are shared with TRBD1. The CDR3 has 18 amino acids. V gave up 3 bases and J gave up 1 base; unmatched junction bases: 14. Per the germline V gene, CDR1 is SGHTS and CDR2 is YDEGEE. This CDR3 is CASSSLGQGAKRNTEAFF. The CDR3 nucleotides read TGTGCCAGCAGCTCCTTGGGCCAGGGGGCTAAGAGGAACACTGAAGCTTTCTTT.

This chain links TRBV2 with TRBJ1-6; no clear D gene. Trimming stripped 7 bases from V and 2 bases from J, with 9 bases between. The CDR3 runs 14 residues. Germline CDR1 reads SNHLY; CDR2 reads FYNNEI. CDR3 DNA: TGTGCCAGCAACAGCAAAGCCTATAATTCACCCCTCCACTTT. Translated: CASNSKAYNSPLHF.

V gene TRBV6-6 combines with J gene TRBJ1-5; 8 positions agree with TRBD1. CDR3 length: 15 residues. V dropped 6 bases and J dropped 3; count of bases not matched to a gene: 7. Germline V gene sequence: CDR1 MNHNY, CDR2 SVGAGI (reference sequence). CDR3 DNA sequence: TGTGCCAGCAGCCACGGACAGGGCGACAATCAGCCCCAGCATTTT. Amino acid sequence: CASSHGQGDNQPQHF.

This chain connects TRBV11-2 to TRBJ2-1; 12 bases agree with TRBD2. Germline V lookup: CDR1 SGHAT, CDR2 FQNNGV. The CDR3 is made up of 16 amino acids. The junction had 4 bases not matched to a gene; V was cut back by 4 bases and J by 3 bases. As DNA, the CDR3 is TGTGCCAGCAGCTCAAGACTAGCGGGGGTCTACAATGAGCAGTTCTTC. Translating it yields CASSSRLAGVYNEQFF.

The chain uses TRBV5-1 and TRBJ2-5; 15 bases are shared with TRBD2. CDR1 is SGHRS, CDR2 YFSETQ, per germline. The CDR3 extends over 18 amino acids. J lost 5 bases, V lost 5 bases, and 13 bases had no gene match. The CDR3 coding sequence is TGCGCCAGCAGACTCCCGGGACTAGCGGGAGGAGGGAAGGAGACCCAGTACTTC. Its protein product is CASRLPGLAGGGKETQYF.

The CDR3 DNA sequence: TGTGCCAGTACCCCGACTTGGGGGGCGGGAGGGAATGAGCAGTTCTTC. As protein: CASTPTWGAGGNEQFF. The chain couples TRBV19 to TRBJ2-1; 9 bases agree with TRBD2. The CDR3 sequence is 16 residues long. J was trimmed by 7 bases and V by 7 bases; bases with no gene match: 14. Germline V lookup: CDR1 LNHDA, CDR2 SQIVND (reference sequence).

The chain recombines TRBV5-8 with TRBJ2-1; D call uncertain. The CDR3 sequence is 15 residues long. Germline V gene data show CDR1 as SGHTS and CDR2 as YDEGEE. Deletions cut 6 bases from V and 1 base from J, with 14 bases between. Here the CDR3 DNA reads TGTGCCAGCATCGAGAATACTTTTTCCTACAATGAGCAGTTCTTC. Protein sequence: CASIENTFSYNEQFF.

The chain links TRBV6-2 or TRBV6-3 to TRBJ1-2; TRBD1 matches 8 bases. CDR3 length: 13 amino acids. The germline gives CDR1 MNHEY, CDR2 SVGEGT. V shed 5 bases, J shed 11 bases, and the junction held 10 bases outside the gene matches. Here the CDR3 reads CASSRRGQGAYTF. The CDR3 DNA follows: TGTGCCAGCAGTCGACGTGGACAGGGCGCTTACACCTTC.

This chain links TRBV30 with TRBJ2-1; the D gene is possibly TRBD1 (6 bases). With 4 bases removed from V and 14 bases from J, the gap between germline ends came to 15 bases. The CDR3 loop spans 11 amino acids. Germline CDR1 is GTSNPN and CDR2 is SVGIG (reference sequence). The CDR3 spells CAWIRSGVKFF. CDR3 sequence (DNA): TGTGCCTGGATACGATCAGGGGTAAAGTTCTTC.

This clone was counted at least ten times. The chain employs TRBV15 and TRBJ1-4; 7 nucleotides align to TRBD1. The germline V gene encodes CDR1 LNHNV and CDR2 YYDKDF (reference sequence). CDR3 length equals 15 residues. V shed 0 bases, J shed 7 bases, and the junction held 5 bases outside the gene matches. The chain's CDR3 is CATSRDSGGSEKLFF. CDR3 DNA sequence: TGTGCCACCAGCAGAGATTCAGGGGGAAGTGAAAAACTGTTTTTT.

The V and J genes are TRBV29-1 and TRBJ2-1; TRBD2 aligns across 13 bases. Germline V lookup: CDR1 SQVTM, CDR2 ANQGSEA. The CDR3 runs to 18 residues. J lost 2 bases, V lost 7 bases, and 14 bases had no gene match. The CDR3 is CSGLGVSGLAGTYNEQFF. The CDR3 nucleotides are TGCAGCGGACTCGGGGTATCGGGACTAGCGGGAACCTACAATGAGCAGTTCTTC.